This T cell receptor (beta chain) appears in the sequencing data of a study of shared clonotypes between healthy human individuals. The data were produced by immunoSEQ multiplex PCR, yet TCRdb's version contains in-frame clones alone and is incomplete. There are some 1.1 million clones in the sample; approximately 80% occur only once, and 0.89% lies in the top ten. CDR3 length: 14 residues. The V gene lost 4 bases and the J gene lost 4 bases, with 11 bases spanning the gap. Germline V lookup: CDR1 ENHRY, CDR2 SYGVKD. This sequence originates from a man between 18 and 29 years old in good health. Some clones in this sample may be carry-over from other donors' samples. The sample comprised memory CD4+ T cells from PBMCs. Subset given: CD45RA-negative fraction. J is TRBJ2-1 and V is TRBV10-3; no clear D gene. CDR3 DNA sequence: TGTGCCATCAGTGTAGGTAGTCATTACAATGAGCAGTTCTTC. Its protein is CAISVGSHYNEQFF.